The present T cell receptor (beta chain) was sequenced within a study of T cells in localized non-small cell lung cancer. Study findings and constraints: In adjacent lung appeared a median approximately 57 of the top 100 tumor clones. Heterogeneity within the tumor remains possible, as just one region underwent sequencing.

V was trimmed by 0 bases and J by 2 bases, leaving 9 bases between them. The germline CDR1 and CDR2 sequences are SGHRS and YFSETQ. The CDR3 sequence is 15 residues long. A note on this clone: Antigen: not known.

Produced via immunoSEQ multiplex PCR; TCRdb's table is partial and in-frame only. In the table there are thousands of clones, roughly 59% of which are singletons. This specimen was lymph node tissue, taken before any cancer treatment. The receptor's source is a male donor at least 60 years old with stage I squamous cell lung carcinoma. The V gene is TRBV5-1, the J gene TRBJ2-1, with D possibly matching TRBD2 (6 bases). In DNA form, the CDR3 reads TGCGCCAGCAGCTTGGCTGGGGGGACCTACAATGAGCAGTTCTTC. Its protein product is CASSLAGGTYNEQFF.